Following are 9 T cell receptor beta chains from one sample sequenced in a study of cytomegalovirus exposure and HLA in healthy donors. Both 60 Vbeta primers and 13 Jbeta primers went into the PCR. Method: immunoSEQ multiplex PCR; TCRdb's copy keeps in-frame clones and lacks some. This table holds around 91,000 clones, 78% found once. The sequenced sample was PBMCs. Receptors were obtained from a male donor in good health and CMV-seropositive.

About this clone: Within the sample, other DNA sequences also encode this same CDR3. The chain combines TRBV4-1 with TRBJ1-5; 8 nucleotides line up with TRBD1. From germline, CDR1 is MGHRA and CDR2 YSYEKL. This CDR3 region has 15 residues. V was pared by 2 bases and J by 3 bases, with 3 bases of the junction left unmatched. In DNA, the CDR3 is TGCGCCAGCAGCCAATTGACAGGGGACAATCAGCCCCAGCATTTT. It codes for CASSQLTGDNQPQHF.

The rearrangement uses TRBV29-1 and TRBJ2-1; 12 bases agree with TRBD2. The V gene's germline CDR1 is SQVTM and CDR2 ANQGSEA. Trimming took 7 bases from V and 5 from J; bases not matched to a gene: 12. CDR3 length equals 16 residues. The CDR3: CSALRRLAGVDNEQFF. The CDR3 coding sequence is TGCAGCGCCCTGCGACGACTAGCGGGAGTTGACAATGAGCAGTTCTTC.

The chain combines TRBV5-1 with TRBJ2-7; a weak D match, TRBD1 (5 bases). V lost 0 bases and J 3 bases, leaving 7 bases between the germline ends. The CDR3 sequence is 13 residues long. Germline CDR1 SGHRS, CDR2 YFSETQ. CDR3 nucleotides: TGCGCCAGCAGCTTGGTCCAGGGCTACGAGCAGTACTTC. It translates to CASSLVQGYEQYF.

The gene calls are TRBV6-1 and TRBJ2-1, with D perhaps TRBD2 (5 bases). Trimming removed 1 base from V and 3 bases from J, with 10 bases in between. The CDR3 loop spans 15 amino acids. Germline assignment: CDR1 MNHNS and CDR2 SASEGT. The CDR3 DNA sequence: TGTGCCAGCAGTGAAGTAGGCGGAGGCTACAATGAGCAGTTCTTC. Its translation: CASSEVGGGYNEQFF.

This rearrangement joins TRBV7-2 to TRBJ1-1; weak D call: TRBD1 (6 bases). Looked up from germline, CDR1 is SGHTA and CDR2 is FQGNSA. This CDR3 is 14 amino acids long. V was shortened by 0 bases and J by 3 bases, with 8 bases between the two germline ends. CDR3 coding DNA: TGTGCCAGCAGCTTAGCGGGGGCGGACACTGAAGCTTTCTTT. Protein product: CASSLAGADTEAFF.

The rearrangement links TRBV7-6 to TRBJ1-3, with D unresolved. V dropped 4 bases and J dropped 4 bases, with 2 bases sitting between them. The CDR3 covers 11 residues. In germline, CDR1 is SGHVS, CDR2 FNYEAQ. Here the CDR3 DNA reads TGTGCCAGCAGCTCGGGAAACACCATATATTTT. The encoded protein is CASSSGNTIYF.

This clone appeared once. V gene TRBV27 combines with J gene TRBJ1-2; TRBD1 aligns across 9 bases. CDR1 and CDR2 (germline): MNHEY, SMNVEV (reference sequence). This CDR3 comprises 14 residues. Unmatched junction bases numbered 7, after V lost 3 bases and J lost 8 bases. The CDR3 is CASSFTTGGLGYTF. DNA of the CDR3: TGTGCCAGCAGTTTCACTACAGGGGGCCTCGGCTACACCTTC.

Only one count was recorded for this clone. The rearrangement joins TRBV19 to TRBJ2-1; 12 bases are a match to TRBD2. CDR3 length equals 16 residues. V lost 3 bases and J lost 4; bases outside the gene matches: 4. Germline CDR1 is LNHDA and CDR2 is SQIVND (reference sequence). The CDR3 DNA sequence: TGTGCCAGTAGTATCGGGACTAGCGGGCTTTACAATGAGCAGTTCTTC. This gives the protein CASSIGTSGLYNEQFF.

This chain connects TRBV7-2 to TRBJ2-1; possible D gene TRBD1, 5 bases. Germline V gives CDR1 SGHTA, CDR2 FQGNSA. Trimming left V 1 base short and J 6 bases short, with 13 bases between. The CDR3 is 15 residues long. The CDR3 here is CASSLVNQGSNEQFF. CDR3 bases: TGTGCCAGCAGCTTAGTGAACCAGGGATCCAATGAGCAGTTCTTC.